This T cell receptor (beta chain) was captured by sequencing in a study of cytomegalovirus exposure and HLA in healthy donors. CDR1 is LGHNT and CDR2 is FRNRAP in the germline V gene. The CDR3 spans 13 residues. Trimming took 8 bases from V and 8 from J, leaving 16 bases between them. The PCR was carried out with 60 Vbeta primers and 13 Jbeta primers. Using immunoSEQ multiplex PCR, the repertoire was profiled, and TCRdb retains in-frame clones only, with some absent. The sample consists of fewer than 100,000 clones, about two thirds of them appearing once. This sequence joins TRBV12-5 and TRBJ2-1, with a weak D call TRBD1 (6 bases). The clonotype originates from a female donor in good health and CMV-seronegative. Sequenced: PBMCs. DNA of the CDR3: TGTGCTAGTTCCGTTGGGGGCGGCGATGAGCAGTTCTTC. This translates into CASSVGGGDEQFF.